Given below is one T cell receptor beta chain in context. Only a few counts were recorded for this clonotype. Its antigen is still unknown. Sequence at one end of the junction differs from germline and may be a read error. Library preparation employed multiplex PCR. Reads for this sample came from an Illumina HiSeq 2500. TCRbeta libraries were built by three rounds of nested PCR using primers (Table S4), following protocols modified from ARM-PCR. PCR products of 200-500 bp were gel-excised and purified with the QIAquick gel extraction kit before sequencing. Turning to the authors' computational methods: Reads were cleaned with Trimmomatic, merged with FLASH into complete CDR3 sequences, and assigned to V(D)J germline segments with MiTCR. Clonal diversity was calculated as the inverse Simpson's index using VDJtools. Productive reads were defined as in-frame sequences without a premature stop codon. Through fastp at Q25 and MiXCR, TCRdb rebuilt clones from the public reads, retaining in-frame beta chains. Every entry covers one CDR3 protein and lists the most common genes and DNA from its rows. These V and J calls originate from TCRdb's pipeline instead of the authors' own analysis. In all, the sample holds over 40,000 distinct CDR3 sequences, and around three quarters of those were seen once. The ten largest clonotypes hold 20% to 25% of the sample.

RNA was extracted from bulk unsorted tissue and checked for quality with a NanoDrop ND-1000 and an Agilent 2100. For the normal lung samples, distant non-tumor tissue was collected more than 3 cm away from the tumor edge. All donors had newly diagnosed lung cancer, had not received prior chemotherapy, and were admitted for thoracic surgery in China between August and November 2014. Patients with previous radiotherapy or chemotherapy, or with another concurrent cancer, were excluded from the study. Pieces of surgical tissue measuring roughly 1-2.2 cm3 were kept in RNAlater solution and held at -80 degrees C until needed. The data stem from a study of tumor and adjacent non-tumor tissue in lung cancer (dated by TCRdb to the late 2010s). For the study in its entirety: Patients with adenocarcinoma (about 12), squamous cell carcinoma (2) and small cell lung cancer (1) were included in the cohort. The approximately 15 patients were aged roughly 31 to 80 years, included 10 men and 5 women, and had TNM stage I to III disease. Sequencing generated a total of more than 100 million productive TCRbeta reads, averaging around 4.2 million reads per sample. The study compared bulk TCRbeta repertoires from lung tumor tissue and matched distant non-tumor lung tissue of over 13 lung cancer patients. For each patient, one tumor sample and one normal lung sample were taken, giving under 35 paired specimens that underwent TCRbeta CDR3 sequencing. Overall results and qualifications from the work: In normal lung, the top 100 clones accounted for a significantly larger cumulative share of the repertoire than in tumor tissue. The sequencing platform is not named in the methods, and unique molecular identifiers are not mentioned. Because peripheral blood was not sequenced, the blood TCRbeta repertoires of the lung cancer patients in the study went unexamined. Tumor tissue showed significantly higher TCR diversity (inverse Simpson) than normal lung tissue, at roughly 430 vs 170 (P = 0.0075, Mann-Whitney U test). The cohort had only around 14 patients, and the authors noted that larger samples and more detailed clinical data are needed. Younger patients had significantly higher TCR diversity, and higher tumor TCR diversity was associated with shorter overall and disease-free survival.

The specimen sequenced was distant non-tumor lung tissue. This sequence originates from a woman in her fifties or sixties with non-small cell lung cancer.

DNA sequence: TGTGTCAGCAGCCGGTTGGGCGGTGCTGAAGCTTTCTTT. It codes for CVSSRLGGAEAFF. The chain is encoded by TRBV11-1 joined to TRBJ1-1, with no reliable assignment of the D segment. From cysteine to phenylalanine, the CDR3 is 13 amino acids long. Left in the record is the CDR3 DNA by itself, 39 bases read in frame from the first base. CDR1 and CDR2 (SGHAT, FQDESV) derive from the germline V gene (reference sequence). The entire variable domain, with the stretches around the CDR3 drawn from the reference TRBV11-1 and TRBJ1-1 proteins, is EAEVAQSPRYKITEKSQAVAFWCDPISGHATLYWYRQILGQGPELLVQFQDESVVDDSQLPKDRFSAERLKGVDSTLKIQPAELGDSAMYLCVSSRLGGAEAFFGQGTRLTVV.